A single sample gave rise to the 25 T cell receptor beta chains below, sequenced in a study of shared clonotypes between healthy human individuals. Produced via immunoSEQ multiplex PCR; TCRdb's table is partial and in-frame only. The table lists about 470,000 clones, roughly 83% of them singletons. Sequenced input: PBMCs. Receptor source: a woman aged 40 to 50 in good health. Some clones in this sample may be carry-over from other donors' samples.

The V gene is TRBV7-2, the J gene TRBJ2-3; TRBD2 matches at 13 bases. V shed 3 bases, J shed 2 bases, and the junction held 8 bases outside the gene matches. Germline CDR1 and CDR2: SGHTA and FQGNSA. The CDR3 runs 18 residues. The CDR3: CASSFTPGLAGYTDTQYF. The DNA for the CDR3 is TGTGCCAGCAGCTTTACCCCGGGACTAGCGGGGTACACAGATACGCAGTATTTT.

As regards this clone: Mismatch with germline at one junction end may stem from a read error. The V gene is TRBV7-2, the J gene TRBJ1-4; tentatively, D is TRBD1 (6 bases). There are 14 residues in the CDR3. The germline V gene has CDR1 SGHTA and CDR2 FQGNSA. The CDR3 reads CASNLLGEGGKLFF. CDR3 DNA sequence: TGTGCCAGCAACTTACTAGGGGAGGGGGGAAAACTGTTTTTT.

The chain has TRBV18 and TRBJ1-3, with TRBD1 matching 7 bases. Per the germline V gene, CDR1 is KGHSH and CDR2 is LQKENI. V dropped 0 bases and J dropped 2; count of bases not matched to a gene: 1. The CDR3 contains 15 residues. Written as DNA, the CDR3 is TGTGCCAGCTCACCACCAGGGACAGCTGGAAACACCATATATTTT. Residues: CASSPPGTAGNTIYF.

The chain uses TRBV21-1 and TRBJ1-2. TRBV21-1 is listed as a pseudogene. This CDR3 has 18 residues. CDR3 coding DNA: TGTGCCAGCAGCAAAGTCAAAGGCGGAGGGGCCAGATCCTATGGCTACACCTTC. Its protein product is CASSKVKGGGARSYGYTF.

For the CDR3, the DNA is TGTGCCATTAGGGACTCGAAAGCACCTAGAAGTGGCACAGATACGCAGTATTTT. Protein sequence: CAIRDSKAPRSGTDTQYF. This chain links TRBV10-3 with TRBJ2-3, with D possibly TRBD2 on 6 matching bases. Trimming stripped 9 bases from V and 1 base from J, with 26 bases between. Germline values: CDR1 ENHRY, CDR2 SYGVKD. The CDR3 length is 18 residues.

This clone has ten or more counts. V and J are TRBV5-1 and TRBJ2-5; D is unclear. Judging by the DNA end, TRBJ2-7 fits better; the J call may be wrong. This CDR3 has 13 residues. Germline loops: CDR1 SGHRS, CDR2 YFSETQ. The DNA for the CDR3 is TGCGCCAGTTCGGCGGAGATCTCCTACGAGCAGTACTTC. Protein product: CASSAEISYEQYF.

Worth noting for this clone: The same CDR3 also results from other DNA sequences found in this sample. The chain recombines TRBV28 with TRBJ2-5; 9 nucleotides align to TRBD2. The CDR3 length is 14 residues. After removal of 5 bases from V and 2 bases from J, the junction contained 3 bases not matched to a gene. From germline, CDR1 is MDHEN and CDR2 SYDVKM. The CDR3 loop is CASSVTSGQETQYF. CDR3 nucleotides: TGTGCCAGCAGTGTGACTAGCGGACAAGAGACCCAGTACTTC.

The chain combines TRBV19 with TRBJ1-3; tentatively, D is TRBD1 (6 bases). V shed 8 bases and J shed 4 bases, with 12 bases lying between them. CDR1 is LNHDA and CDR2 is SQIVND in the germline V gene (reference sequence). The CDR3 consists of 13 residues. The DNA of the CDR3 is TGTGCCAGTTCACAGGGAGCGGGAAACACCATATATTTT. As protein: CASSQGAGNTIYF. The variable domain in full, completed from reference TRBV19 and TRBJ1-3, reads DGGITQSPKYLFRKEGQNVTLSCEQNLNHDAMYWYRQDPGQGLRLIYYSQIVNDFQKGDIAEGYSVSREKKESFPLTVTSAQKNPTAFYLCASSQGAGNTIYFGEGSWLTVV.

V and J are TRBV7-6 and TRBJ2-1, with 10 bases lining up with TRBD2. The CDR3 covers 17 residues. Germline lookup yields CDR1 SGHVS and CDR2 FNYEAQ. The J segment lost 6 bases and the V segment lost 2 bases, leaving 10 bases of the junction unmatched. As DNA, the CDR3 is TGTGCCAGCAGCTTATTTGGACTAGCGGCCAGGGGCAATGAGCAGTTCTTC. Amino acids: CASSLFGLAARGNEQFF.

The sample holds one count of this clone. The V call is TRBV10-3, the J call TRBJ2-7; the match to TRBD2 covers 7 bases. The junction had 6 bases not matched to a gene; V was cut back by 3 bases and J by 7 bases. This CDR3 is built from 13 residues. Germline lookup yields CDR1 ENHRY and CDR2 SYGVKD. The CDR3 loop reads CAISETPGLEQYF. The CDR3 nucleotides are TGTGCCATCAGTGAAACACCGGGACTAGAGCAGTACTTC.

The chain carries TRBV28 and TRBJ2-1; 15 bases match TRBD2. The J segment lost 7 bases and the V segment lost 5 bases, leaving 15 bases of the junction unmatched. Germline lookup yields CDR1 MDHEN and CDR2 SYDVKM. The CDR3 is 19 residues long. In DNA, the CDR3 is TGTGCCAGCAGTCTACGCGGTGGACTAGCGGGAGGGCCGGGGAATGAGCAGTTCTTC. Translation: CASSLRGGLAGGPGNEQFF.

The chain is built from TRBV19 and TRBJ1-1, with TRBD1 matching over 8 bases. The ends lost 6 bases at V and 5 bases at J; junction bases unmatched: 8. Germline assignment: CDR1 LNHDA and CDR2 SQIVND (reference sequence). This CDR3 is built from 14 residues. The CDR3 coding sequence is TGTGCCAGTAGGAACAGGGGGGAATGGACTGAAGCTTTCTTT. The encoded protein is CASRNRGEWTEAFF.

The chain employs TRBV30 and TRBJ1-1; a weak D match, TRBD1 (5 bases). V was shortened by 0 bases and J by 3 bases, with 20 bases between the two germline ends. CDR3 length: 17 residues. Germline V gene sequence: CDR1 GTSNPN, CDR2 SVGIG (reference sequence). The CDR3 bases are TGTGCCTGGAGTGTACAGAGGTTTTCAGAAGGGGACACTGAAGCTTTCTTT. Protein product: CAWSVQRFSEGDTEAFF.

The gene calls are TRBV29-1 and TRBJ2-5, with 8 bases aligning to TRBD1. The J call may be in error: the DNA end matches TRBJ2-7 better. Germline V gene lookup returns CDR1 SQVTM and CDR2 ANQGSEA. CDR3 length equals 13 residues. The CDR3 loop reads CSVWTGPSYEQYF. Here the CDR3 DNA reads TGCAGCGTTTGGACAGGGCCCTCCTACGAGCAGTACTTC.

This clone appeared a few times. This chain connects TRBV16 to TRBJ2-7; D remains unclear. The ends were cut back, 0 bases at V and 0 bases at J, with 6 bases in the middle. The CDR3 is 14 amino acids. CDR1 is KGHSY, CDR2 FQNENV, per germline. CDR3: CASSQSTHSYEQYF. CDR3 in DNA: TGTGCCAGCAGCCAATCCACCCACTCCTACGAGCAGTACTTC.

The gene calls are TRBV18 and TRBJ2-1, with D possibly being TRBD2 (7 bases). Germline CDR1 is KGHSH and CDR2 is LQKENI. This CDR3 has 16 residues. Deletions cut 3 bases from V and 6 bases from J, with 18 bases between. In nucleotides, the CDR3 is TGTGCCAGCTCACCCACGGGGGGCGGGAGAATCAATGAGCAGTTCTTC. The encoded protein is CASSPTGGGRINEQFF.

The chain carries TRBV7-8 and TRBJ1-2; a possible D gene is TRBD1 (5 bases). V was shortened by 0 bases and J by 5 bases, with 13 bases between the two germline ends. This CDR3 has 15 amino acids. Per the germline V gene, CDR1 is SGHVS and CDR2 is FQNEAQ. CDR3 loop: CASSLARQDIYGYTF. CDR3 DNA: TGTGCCAGCAGCTTAGCCCGGCAGGACATATATGGCTACACCTTC.

The chain uses TRBV6-1 and TRBJ2-7; no definite D call. The CDR3 sequence is 11 residues long. CDR1 is MNHNS, CDR2 SASEGT, per germline. The germline V and J ends were trimmed by 5 bases and 8 bases, with 10 bases remaining between them. The CDR3 DNA is TGTGCCAGCAGTCCGGGTAGAAAGCAGTACTTC. Protein: CASSPGRKQYF.

The V call is TRBV6-1, the J call TRBJ1-4, with D perhaps TRBD1 (6 bases). The CDR3 has 16 amino acids. The V gene's germline CDR1 is MNHNS and CDR2 SASEGT. V was cut by 4 bases and J by 5 bases, with 17 bases left in between. The CDR3 sequence: CASSVSRMRGNEKLFF. DNA for the CDR3: TGTGCCAGCAGTGTATCCCGTATGAGGGGGAATGAAAAACTGTTTTTT.

This chain connects TRBV11-1 to TRBJ2-7, with 11 bases fitting TRBD1. This CDR3 is built from 13 residues. Trimming removed 5 bases from V and 6 bases from J; junction bases left unmatched: 3. Per the germline V gene, CDR1 is SGHAT and CDR2 is FQDESV (reference sequence). In DNA, the CDR3 is TGTGCCAGCAGCCGGACAGGGGGCGGCGAGCAGTACTTC. Amino acid sequence: CASSRTGGGEQYF.

The CDR3 sequence is CASSVTSGFEQFF. DNA of the CDR3: TGTGCCAGCAGCGTTACTAGCGGGTTTGAGCAGTTCTTC. This rearrangement joins TRBV9 to TRBJ2-1, with 9 nucleotides matching TRBD2. Trimming cost V 2 bases and J 9 bases; bases outside gene matches: 3. The CDR3 sequence is 13 residues long. The germline V gene encodes CDR1 SGDLS and CDR2 YYNGEE.

This chain links TRBV19 with TRBJ2-2; TRBD2 aligns across 9 bases. This CDR3 comprises 15 residues. J was trimmed by 7 bases and V by 4 bases; bases with no gene match: 7. The germline CDR1 and CDR2 sequences are LNHDA and SQIVND (reference sequence). CDR3 sequence: CASSTIAGVNGELFF. The CDR3 DNA is TGTGCCAGTAGTACAATAGCGGGAGTAAACGGGGAGCTGTTTTTT.

The chain has TRBV5-1 and TRBJ2-7; a weak D match, TRBD2 (6 bases). Germline CDR1 and CDR2: SGHRS and YFSETQ. The CDR3 extends over 15 amino acids. Trimming left V 4 bases short and J 3 bases short, with 17 bases between. The CDR3 protein is CASSTGTAVDYEQYF. CDR3 bases: TGCGCCAGCAGCACTGGGACTGCCGTTGACTACGAGCAGTACTTC. Complete variable domain (other parts from reference TRBV5-1 and TRBJ2-7): KAGVTQTPRYLIKTRGQQVTLSCSPISGHRSVSWYQQTPGQGLQFLFEYFSETQRNKGNFPGRFSGRQFSNSRSEMNVSTLELGDSALYLCASSTGTAVDYEQYFGPGTRLTVT.

This chain connects TRBV19 to TRBJ2-5; the D gene is possibly TRBD1 (6 bases). Trimming shortened V by 7 bases and J by 1 base, and 19 bases separated the two germline ends. The CDR3 is made up of 16 amino acids. CDR1 and CDR2 from the germline V gene are LNHDA and SQIVND (reference sequence). The CDR3 spells CASTSGSGRGQETQYF. DNA for the CDR3: TGTGCCAGTACCTCAGGGTCGGGCAGGGGCCAAGAGACCCAGTACTTC.

Of note for this clone: A much larger clone differs by one base, so this may be a read error. V gene TRBV11-2 combines with J gene TRBJ1-3, with unresolved D. The CDR3 loop spans 14 amino acids. V dropped 1 base and J dropped 0 bases, with 4 bases sitting between them. Looked up from germline, CDR1 is SGHAT and CDR2 is FQNNGV. The CDR3, as DNA: TGTGCCAGCAGCTTAGGGGGCTCTGGAAACACCATATATTTT. This gives the protein CASSLGGSGNTIYF.